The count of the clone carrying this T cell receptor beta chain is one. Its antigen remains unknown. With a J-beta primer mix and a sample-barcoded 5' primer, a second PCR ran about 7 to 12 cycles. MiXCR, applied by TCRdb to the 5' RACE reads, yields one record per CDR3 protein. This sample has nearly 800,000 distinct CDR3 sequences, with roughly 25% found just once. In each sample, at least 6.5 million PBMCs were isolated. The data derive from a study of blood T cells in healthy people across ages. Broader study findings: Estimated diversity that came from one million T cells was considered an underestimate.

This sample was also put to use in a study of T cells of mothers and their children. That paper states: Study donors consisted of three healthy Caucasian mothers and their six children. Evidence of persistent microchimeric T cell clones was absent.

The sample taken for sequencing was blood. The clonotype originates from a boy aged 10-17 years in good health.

This chain's CDR3 is CASSTGTGISGANVLTF. DNA for the CDR3: TGCGCCAGCAGCACCGGGACAGGGATCTCTGGGGCCAACGTCCTGACTTTC. The chain recombines TRBV5-1 with TRBJ2-6, with 9 bases lining up with TRBD1. The CDR3 extends over 17 amino acids. In germline, CDR1 is SGHRS, CDR2 YFSETQ. With 4 bases clipped from V and 0 bases from J, the junction kept 5 bases outside the gene matches.